The 28 T cell receptor beta chains below come from one sample, sequenced in a study of cytomegalovirus exposure and HLA in healthy donors. The PCR employed 60 Vbeta primers together with 13 Jbeta primers. Profiling relied on immunoSEQ multiplex PCR, and the TCRdb table lists in-frame clones only, not all of them. The data show 150,000 to 200,000 clones, roughly 74% seen once. The sequenced sample was PBMCs. The receptors were gathered from a woman in her thirties in good health and CMV-seropositive.

About this clone itself: Other DNA sequences in this specimen translate into the identical CDR3. The gene calls are TRBV19 and TRBJ2-3, with 7 bases matching TRBD2. The CDR3 totals 14 residues. In germline, CDR1 is LNHDA, CDR2 SQIVND (reference sequence). J gave up 3 bases and V 5 bases, and 5 bases lay outside the gene matches. CDR3 loop: CASSSSGGTDTQYF. The DNA for the CDR3 is TGTGCCAGTAGTTCCTCGGGGGGTACAGATACGCAGTATTTT.

The CDR3 is CASSVTGIPSNYGYTF. The CDR3 coding sequence is TGTGCCAGCAGCGTAACAGGGATCCCATCTAACTATGGCTACACCTTC. The chain joins TRBV9 to TRBJ1-2, with D possibly TRBD1 on 6 matching bases. The germline V gene has CDR1 SGDLS and CDR2 YYNGEE. The V gene lost 1 base and the J gene lost 0 bases, with 13 bases spanning the gap. The CDR3 extends over 16 amino acids.

The sample holds a few counts of this clone. The chain combines TRBV6-1 with TRBJ2-1; D ambiguous. The germline V and J ends were trimmed by 4 bases and 8 bases, with 18 bases remaining between them. Per the germline V gene, CDR1 is MNHNS and CDR2 is SASEGT. This CDR3 region has 15 residues. CDR3 sequence: CASSVRLLGADEQFF. DNA for the CDR3: TGTGCCAGCAGTGTCCGTCTTCTGGGCGCAGATGAGCAGTTCTTC.

The chain has TRBV19 and TRBJ2-3; D is perhaps TRBD2 (5 bases). The V and J ends lost 3 bases and 4 bases respectively, with 14 bases between them. This CDR3 contains 15 residues. The germline V gene has CDR1 LNHDA and CDR2 SQIVND (reference sequence). The CDR3, as DNA: TGTGCCAGTAGTATTAATCAGAGGGCTGCAGATACGCAGTATTTT. It codes for CASSINQRAADTQYF.

About this clone: Without the conserved terminal phenylalanine or tryptophan, this CDR3 likely stems from a read error. The limits of the CDR3 on the DNA are not certain, so only TCRdb's listed CDR3 is given. The J gene is TRBJ2-7, the V gene TRBV9; the tabulated D call, TRBD2, remains unverified against the DNA. The CDR3 length is 8 residues, termini included. Germline CDR1 is SGDLS and CDR2 is YYNGEE. CDR3 loop: CASSEGAS.

This clone was seen a handful of times. The chain links TRBV6-4 to TRBJ1-2; no clear D gene. From germline, CDR1 is MRHNA and CDR2 SNTAGT. The CDR3 length is 14 residues. Trimming left V 2 bases short and J 4 bases short, with 11 bases between. The CDR3 sequence is CASSDGGSVYGYTF. The CDR3 region has the DNA TGTGCCAGCAGTGACGGAGGGAGTGTCTATGGCTACACCTTC.

The chain has TRBV11-2 and TRBJ2-7, with a tentative D call TRBD2 (6 bases). The germline V gene encodes CDR1 SGHAT and CDR2 FQNNGV. V was pared by 2 bases and J by 4 bases, with 9 bases between. This CDR3 contains 13 residues. CDR3 in DNA: TGTGCCAGCAGCTTATTTCGGGGGTACGAGCAGTACTTC. Encoded protein: CASSLFRGYEQYF. Filled out from reference TRBV11-2 and TRBJ2-7, the complete variable domain reads EAGVAQSPRYKIIEKRQSVAFWCNPISGHATLYWYQQILGQGPKLLIQFQNNGVVDDSQLPKDRFSAERLKGVDSTLKIQPAKLEDSAVYLCASSLFRGYEQYFGPGTRLTVT.

With regard to this clone: Germline and junction disagree at one end, which may indicate a read error. V usage is TRBV7-7 and J usage is TRBJ2-1; 10 positions match TRBD2. Germline CDR1 SSHAT, CDR2 FNYEAQ (reference sequence). The CDR3 length is 17 residues. CDR3 protein: CASSLHGTSGEGDEQFF. Written as DNA, the CDR3 is TGTGCTAGCAGCTTACACGGCACTAGCGGGGAGGGGGATGAGCAGTTCTTC.

The chain joins TRBV5-1 to TRBJ2-1, with D unclear. The CDR3 consists of 11 residues. Germline lookup yields CDR1 SGHRS and CDR2 YFSETQ. V shed 3 bases and J shed 4 bases, with 2 bases lying between them. The CDR3 region has the DNA TGCGCCAGCAGCTCATACAATGAGCAGTTCTTC. This translates into CASSSYNEQFF.

The sample holds a few counts of this clone. CDR3 DNA: TGTGCCACCAGCAGAGTCGCAGGCGAAGAGCAGTTCTTC. This gives the protein CATSRVAGEEQFF. J is TRBJ2-1 and V is TRBV15; no definite D call. This CDR3 has 13 residues. V was pared by 1 base and J by 10 bases, with 11 bases between. Germline V CDR1 and CDR2: LNHNV, YYDKDF (reference sequence).

The chain combines TRBV7-6 with TRBJ2-7; TRBD1 matches at 7 bases. This CDR3 is 16 amino acids long. Germline CDR1 SGHVS, CDR2 FNYEAQ. J gave up 1 base and V 5 bases, and 11 bases lay outside the gene matches. CDR3 in amino acids: CASSPQRTGRSYEQYF. For the CDR3, the DNA is TGTGCCAGCAGCCCTCAAAGGACAGGCCGTTCCTACGAGCAGTACTTC.

The V gene is TRBV5-1, the J gene TRBJ2-7; 11 bases map to TRBD2. Germline assignment: CDR1 SGHRS and CDR2 YFSETQ. V was pared by 2 bases and J by 0 bases, with 10 bases of the junction left unmatched. This CDR3 is 18 amino acids long. DNA for the CDR3: TGCGCCAGCAGCTTCTCGACTAGCGGGACCCAGAGCTCCTACGAGCAGTACTTC. Protein product: CASSFSTSGTQSSYEQYF.

This clone was recorded only once. The chain uses TRBV4-1 and TRBJ1-4, with D unresolved. The V gene's germline CDR1 is MGHRA and CDR2 YSYEKL. V was cut by 4 bases and J by 11 bases, with 26 bases left in between. CDR3 length: 17 amino acids. The CDR3 here is CASSLNPQVGVKGKLFF. CDR3 DNA sequence: TGCGCCAGCAGCCTAAACCCGCAGGTCGGGGTAAAAGGGAAACTGTTTTTT.

In regard to this clone: At one of its ends the junction is not consistent with the germline gene, which may arise from a read error. The chain carries TRBV29-1 and TRBJ1-2; tentatively, D is TRBD1 (5 bases). The CDR3 length is 11 residues. Per germline, CDR1 SQVTM and CDR2 ANQGSEA. CDR3: CSVEGEGGYTF. The CDR3 DNA sequence: TGCAGCGTAGAAGGGGAGGGCGGCTACACCTTC.

This clone occurred once. This chain uses TRBV2 with TRBJ2-3; TRBD2 matches 16 bases. Germline CDR1 reads SNHLY; CDR2 reads FYNNEI. CDR3 length: 16 residues. The ends lost 5 bases at V and 6 bases at J; junction bases unmatched: 5. For the CDR3, the DNA is TGTGCCAGCAGTACCGGGACTAGCGGGGGGGCCGATACGCAGTATTTT. Encoded protein: CASSTGTSGGADTQYF.

The V call is TRBV9, the J call TRBJ1-5; 7 bases are shared with TRBD1. Germline values: CDR1 SGDLS, CDR2 YYNGEE. This CDR3 has 14 amino acids. V was clipped by 0 bases and J by 7 bases; unmatched bases: 4. The CDR3 DNA sequence: TGTGCCAGCAGCGTAGAACAGGGGTCCCAGCCCCAGCATTTT. Translation: CASSVEQGSQPQHF.

The chain links TRBV18 to TRBJ2-7; TRBD2 matches 11 bases. V dropped 2 bases and J dropped 3; count of bases not matched to a gene: 9. This CDR3 has 17 amino acids. The V gene's germline CDR1 is KGHSH and CDR2 LQKENI. DNA of the CDR3: TGTGCCAGCTCACCAGCAACCTCCGGACTAGCGGGCTACGAGCAGTACTTC. Amino acid sequence: CASSPATSGLAGYEQYF.

The V call is TRBV5-1, the J call TRBJ2-3, with D perhaps TRBD1 (5 bases). Per germline, CDR1 SGHRS and CDR2 YFSETQ. Trimming removed 4 bases at V and 2 bases at J, with 11 bases between. The CDR3 length is 14 residues. CDR3 coding DNA: TGCGCCAGCAGCCAGGGTGCATCCACAGATACGCAGTATTTT. It yields the protein CASSQGASTDTQYF.

The chain uses TRBV7-9 and TRBJ1-2; D is possibly TRBD1 (5 bases). From germline, CDR1 is SEHNR and CDR2 FQNEAQ (reference sequence). The CDR3 contains 14 residues. Trimming removed 0 bases at V and 5 bases at J, with 10 bases between. The CDR3 nucleotides are TGTGCCAGCAGCTTAGCGGGGACTGCTTATGGCTACACCTTC. Protein product: CASSLAGTAYGYTF.

This rearrangement joins TRBV28 to TRBJ2-1; maybe TRBD2 (6 bases). V shed 8 bases and J shed 2 bases, with 13 bases lying between them. The CDR3 has 14 residues. Germline V gene sequence: CDR1 MDHEN, CDR2 SYDVKM. Written as DNA, the CDR3 is TGTGCCAGCGTAGGACTAACCACCTACAATGAGCAGTTCTTC. This sequence encodes CASVGLTTYNEQFF.

The chain couples TRBV7-3 to TRBJ2-2; 7 nucleotides line up with TRBD1. The V and J ends lost 5 bases and 5 bases, in that order; junction bases with no gene match: 8. CDR3 length: 15 residues. Germline CDR1 reads SGHTA; CDR2 reads FQGTGA. CDR3 DNA sequence: TGTGCCAGCAGCCAAGAGACAGGGTGGACCGGGGAGCTGTTTTTT. Protein: CASSQETGWTGELFF.

The J gene is TRBJ1-1, the V gene TRBV6-1; no firm D call. This CDR3 is 15 amino acids long. Germline V gene data show CDR1 as MNHNS and CDR2 as SASEGT. With 5 bases removed from V and 5 bases from J, the gap between germline ends came to 18 bases. This CDR3 reads CASSRTGPGGTEAFF. The CDR3 DNA reads TGTGCCAGCAGTCGAACCGGGCCGGGAGGGACTGAAGCTTTCTTT.

The V call is TRBV7-6, the J call TRBJ1-4; D is possibly TRBD1 (5 bases). Trimming left V 1 base short and J 3 bases short, with 12 bases between. Per germline, CDR1 SGHVS and CDR2 FNYEAQ. The length of the CDR3 is 16 residues. The CDR3, as DNA: TGTGCCAGCAGCTTAGGGCTCGGGACTGCTAATGAAAAACTGTTTTTT. It yields the protein CASSLGLGTANEKLFF.

V gene TRBV28 combines with J gene TRBJ2-5, with D perhaps TRBD1 (6 bases). The CDR3 covers 12 residues. Between the trimmed V and J ends, which lost 8 bases and 4 bases, there was a span of 11 bases. Germline V CDR1 and CDR2: MDHEN, SYDVKM. CDR3 sequence: CASRQVGETQYF. The CDR3, as DNA: TGTGCCAGCCGACAGGTCGGAGAGACCCAGTACTTC. Full variable domain (outside the CDR3, taken from reference TRBV28 and TRBJ2-5): DVKVTQSSRYLVKRTGEKVFLECVQDMDHENMFWYRQDPGLGLRLIYFSYDVKMKEKGDIPEGYSVSREKKERFSLILESASTNQTSMYLCASRQVGETQYFGPGTRLLVL.

This clone was seen only once. This chain links TRBV6-1 with TRBJ2-3, with D perhaps matching TRBD2 (5 bases). V lost 0 bases, J lost 6 bases, and 13 bases lay in between. This CDR3 comprises 15 residues. The V gene's germline CDR1 is MNHNS and CDR2 SASEGT. The CDR3 loop reads CASSEAGFPGDTQYF. CDR3 DNA sequence: TGTGCCAGCAGTGAAGCGGGTTTCCCGGGGGATACGCAGTATTTT.

V and J are TRBV7-9 and TRBJ1-1, with D perhaps matching TRBD1 (6 bases). The V gene's germline CDR1 is SEHNR and CDR2 FQNEAQ (reference sequence). This CDR3 contains 14 residues. V lost 6 bases and J 0 bases, leaving 11 bases between the germline ends. The CDR3 DNA is TGTGCCAGCAGGGTAGGGGGAATGAACACTGAAGCTTTCTTT. It specifies CASRVGGMNTEAFF.

The chain uses TRBV5-1 and TRBJ2-1, with TRBD2 matching over 9 bases. Trimming at V came to 2 bases and at J to 2 bases, leaving 2 bases not matched to a gene. Germline V gene data show CDR1 as SGHRS and CDR2 as YFSETQ. The CDR3 runs to 15 residues. The CDR3 protein is CASSFSGGTYNEQFF. CDR3 coding DNA: TGCGCCAGCAGCTTCAGCGGGGGGACCTACAATGAGCAGTTCTTC.

V is TRBV4-1 and J is TRBJ2-5; D is uncertain. The germline V and J ends were trimmed by 5 bases and 4 bases, with 17 bases remaining between them. CDR3 size: 15 residues. Germline CDR1 and CDR2: MGHRA and YSYEKL. Written as DNA, the CDR3 is TGCGCCAGCAGCGACCCTCGATATGGGCCAGAGACCCAGTACTTC. Protein: CASSDPRYGPETQYF.